The 30 T cell receptor beta chains in this list originate from one sample, sequenced in a study of T cell changes during pregnancy in multiple sclerosis (dated by TCRdb to about 2019). The receptor library was made with the immunoSEQ multiplex PCR assay. What TCRdb holds here is the immuneACCESS table cut down to in-frame rearrangements. Part of the clones is not present; checked against another copy, under half of the missing clones reflect an unresolved V gene, and the others are unexplained. For this sample there are about 86,000 clones; around 93% appear just once. Around 1.8% of the sample is in the top ten clones. The starting material was peripheral blood, obtained in the first trimester of pregnancy. The receptors here all came from a female donor in good health, enrolled as a control in a pregnancy study.

The chain is built from TRBV27 and TRBJ2-3; no clear D gene. The V end lost 5 bases, the J end lost 0 bases, and 18 bases lay between the germline ends. This CDR3 spans 17 amino acids. In germline, CDR1 is MNHEY, CDR2 SMNVEV (reference sequence). CDR3 sequence: CASSLSSPTASTDTQYF. The CDR3 region has the DNA TGTGCCAGCAGTCTAAGTAGCCCGACGGCCAGCACAGATACGCAGTATTTT.

V gene TRBV5-1 combines with J gene TRBJ1-1; D is uncertain. The CDR3 spans 14 residues. Trimming pared 8 bases from V and 4 bases from J, leaving 18 bases between. Germline-derived CDR1 and CDR2 are SGHRS and YFSETQ. The CDR3 bases are TGCGCCAGTGGCCGCAGAGGGATTGGCACTGAAGCTTTCTTT. As protein: CASGRRGIGTEAFF.

The chain is built from TRBV29-1 and TRBJ1-1; D gene uncertain. The CDR3 extends over 12 amino acids. The germline CDR1 and CDR2 sequences are SQVTM and ANQGSEA. The ends were cut back, 3 bases at V and 2 bases at J, with 7 bases in the middle. CDR3 in amino acids: CSVEVSNTEAFF. CDR3 nucleotides: TGCAGCGTTGAGGTCAGTAACACTGAAGCTTTCTTT.

J is TRBJ1-2 and V is TRBV18; TRBD1 matches at 7 bases. The junction had 4 bases not matched to a gene; V was cut back by 0 bases and J by 3 bases. CDR3 length: 15 residues. From germline, CDR1 is KGHSH and CDR2 LQKENI. CDR3 DNA: TGTGCCAGCTCACCACCGGACAGGCTGTACTATGGCTACACCTTC. Its protein is CASSPPDRLYYGYTF.

This chain links TRBV18 with TRBJ1-1, with D unclear. This CDR3 has 14 residues. Per germline, CDR1 KGHSH and CDR2 LQKENI. Trimming shortened V by 3 bases and J by 0 bases, and 8 bases separated the two germline ends. CDR3 residues: CASSPVALNTEAFF. DNA of the CDR3: TGTGCCAGCTCACCGGTGGCCCTGAACACTGAAGCTTTCTTT.

Only one count was recorded for this clone. This chain uses TRBV7-9 with TRBJ1-3; D is unclear. V lost 5 bases and J 0 bases, leaving 17 bases between the germline ends. Germline V CDR1 and CDR2: SEHNR, FQNEAQ (reference sequence). The CDR3 is 17 residues long. The CDR3: CASSPFSKPTSGNTIYF. The DNA of the CDR3 is TGTGCCAGCAGCCCATTCAGTAAACCCACCTCTGGAAACACCATATATTTT.

This clone was picked up one time. V gene TRBV11-1 combines with J gene TRBJ1-1; D perhaps matches TRBD1 (6 bases). V was pared by 4 bases and J by 6 bases, with 18 bases between. CDR3 length: 15 residues. Germline CDR1 reads SGHAT; CDR2 reads FQDESV (reference sequence). The CDR3 loop reads CASSSLQGPPAEAFF. The DNA of the CDR3 is TGTGCCAGCAGCTCGCTTCAGGGGCCCCCTGCTGAAGCTTTCTTT.

The CDR3 is CAIGGLTGQPQHF. CDR3 coding DNA: TGTGCCATAGGGGGCCTAACAGGTCAGCCCCAGCATTTT. The V and J genes are TRBV21-1 and TRBJ1-5; the table's D call, TRBD1, has no DNA check behind it. TRBV21-1 is an annotated pseudogene. The CDR3 loop spans 13 amino acids.

The V and J genes are TRBV7-9 and TRBJ2-3, with TRBD2 as a possible D gene (6 bases). Per the germline V gene, CDR1 is SEHNR and CDR2 is FQNEAQ (reference sequence). V was pared by 5 bases and J by 2 bases, with 14 bases between. CDR3 size: 15 residues. The CDR3 DNA follows: TGTGCCAGCAGCCTCGGTCGGGGGACCACAGATACGCAGTATTTT. It codes for CASSLGRGTTDTQYF.

J is TRBJ2-5 and V is TRBV7-2; 11 bases line up with TRBD1. The CDR3 contains 14 residues. J was trimmed by 4 bases and V by 5 bases; bases with no gene match: 3. Germline values: CDR1 SGHTA, CDR2 FQGNSA. In DNA form, the CDR3 reads TGTGCCAGCAGCCCAGGGACAGGGGGAGAGACCCAGTACTTC. It translates to CASSPGTGGETQYF.

This sequence joins TRBV7-2 and TRBJ1-1, with a possible D match to TRBD1 (6 bases). V was shortened by 6 bases and J by 2 bases, with 13 bases between the two germline ends. Germline V lookup: CDR1 SGHTA, CDR2 FQGNSA. The CDR3 totals 14 residues. Written as DNA, the CDR3 is TGTGCCAGCAGAGGGGGACACACTAACACTGAAGCTTTCTTT. This translates into CASRGGHTNTEAFF.

The V gene is TRBV19, the J gene TRBJ2-1, with D uncertain. The germline CDR1 and CDR2 sequences are LNHDA and SQIVND (reference sequence). This CDR3 comprises 13 residues. V lost 5 bases and J 7 bases, leaving 12 bases between the germline ends. The CDR3 spells CASSLLLENEQFF. CDR3 nucleotide sequence: TGTGCCAGTAGTCTCCTTTTGGAGAATGAGCAGTTCTTC.

The CDR3 protein is CASSSTNNEQFF. DNA for the CDR3: TGTGCCAGCTCATCTACGAACAATGAGCAGTTCTTC. The J gene is TRBJ2-1, the V gene TRBV18; D is uncertain. Trimming pared 5 bases from V and 5 bases from J, leaving 7 bases between. The CDR3 is made up of 12 amino acids. The germline CDR1 and CDR2 sequences are KGHSH and LQKENI.

The rearrangement uses TRBV11-3 and TRBJ1-1; a weak D match, TRBD1 (5 bases). The CDR3 sequence is 14 residues long. From germline, CDR1 is SGHNT and CDR2 YENEEA. V lost 3 bases, J lost 1 base, and 9 bases lay in between. CDR3 DNA: TGTGCCAGCAGCTTCGGGGGATCGAACACTGAAGCTTTCTTT. Translated, it gives CASSFGGSNTEAFF. Using reference TRBV11-3 and TRBJ1-1 for the parts outside the CDR3, the full variable domain is EAGVVQSPRYKIIEKKQPVAFWCNPISGHNTLYWYLQNLGQGPELLIRYENEEAVDDSQLPKDRFSAERLKGVDSTLKIQPAELGDSAVYLCASSFGGSNTEAFFGQGTRLTVV.

This chain links TRBV11-2 with TRBJ1-1; maybe TRBD1 (5 bases). The germline V and J ends were trimmed by 0 bases and 1 base, with 15 bases remaining between them. This CDR3 is 17 amino acids long. The germline gives CDR1 SGHAT, CDR2 FQNNGV. The CDR3 protein is CASSLDLVVGANTEAFF. The CDR3 DNA sequence: TGTGCCAGCAGCTTAGATCTGGTGGTAGGGGCGAACACTGAAGCTTTCTTT.

Written as DNA, the CDR3 is TGCGCCAGCAGCTTTACAGGGGGGGCCGGAGAGACCCAGTACTTC. Its translation is CASSFTGGAGETQYF. The chain links TRBV5-1 to TRBJ2-5, with D perhaps TRBD1 (8 bases). The ends were cut back, 2 bases at V and 4 bases at J, with 15 bases in the middle. The CDR3 is made up of 15 amino acids. Germline CDR1 is SGHRS and CDR2 is YFSETQ. Variable domain in full (rest from reference TRBV5-1 and TRBJ2-5): KAGVTQTPRYLIKTRGQQVTLSCSPISGHRSVSWYQQTPGQGLQFLFEYFSETQRNKGNFPGRFSGRQFSNSRSEMNVSTLELGDSALYLCASSFTGGAGETQYFGPGTRLLVL.

This sequence joins TRBV12-5 and TRBJ2-3, with 8 nucleotides matching TRBD2. From germline, CDR1 is LGHNT and CDR2 FRNRAP. V lost 1 base to trimming and J lost 2 bases; unmatched junction nucleotides: 5. CDR3 length: 16 amino acids. The chain's CDR3 is CASGLGSGGVTDTQYF. The CDR3 nucleotides are TGTGCTAGTGGTTTGGGGAGCGGGGGAGTCACAGATACGCAGTATTTT.

The table lists this clone with a count of one. The chain joins TRBV5-4 to TRBJ1-4, with 9 positions matching TRBD1. Germline V lookup: CDR1 SGHNT, CDR2 YYREEE (reference sequence). The CDR3 totals 14 residues. The V gene end was trimmed by 4 bases and the J gene end by 8 bases; junction bases not matched to a gene: 6. This CDR3 reads CASSRTGVEEKLFF. The CDR3 DNA reads as TGTGCCAGCAGCCGGACAGGGGTGGAAGAAAAACTGTTTTTT.

The rearrangement links TRBV6-5 to TRBJ2-1; 8 bases match TRBD2. This CDR3 comprises 14 residues. Trimming cost V 6 bases and J 4 bases; bases outside gene matches: 5. Germline values: CDR1 MNHEY, CDR2 SVGAGI. The CDR3 reads CASRNGGGYNEQFF. CDR3 nucleotides: TGTGCCAGCAGGAACGGGGGGGGATACAATGAGCAGTTCTTC.

This chain uses TRBV27 with TRBJ1-1; 7 bases fit TRBD1. The CDR3 extends over 16 amino acids. From germline, CDR1 is MNHEY and CDR2 SMNVEV (reference sequence). The J segment lost 3 bases and the V segment lost 6 bases, leaving 13 bases of the junction unmatched. DNA for the CDR3: TGTGCCAGCAGACACGCTTACAGGGGAAGGGACACTGAAGCTTTCTTT. It encodes CASRHAYRGRDTEAFF.

This chain connects TRBV7-9 to TRBJ2-5; a possible D gene is TRBD1 (6 bases). V dropped 3 bases and J dropped 0 bases, with 11 bases sitting between them. This CDR3 region has 15 residues. Germline lookup yields CDR1 SEHNR and CDR2 FQNEAQ (reference sequence). Here the CDR3 reads CASSLGARDQETQYF. Written as DNA, the CDR3 is TGTGCCAGCAGCTTGGGGGCGCGGGACCAAGAGACCCAGTACTTC.

The chain joins TRBV2 to TRBJ2-3; TRBD1 is a possible D gene (5 bases). This CDR3 spans 12 amino acids. Per germline, CDR1 SNHLY and CDR2 FYNNEI. Trimming pared 2 bases from V and 9 bases from J, leaving 9 bases between. The CDR3 is CASSEWGGTQYF. CDR3 DNA: TGTGCCAGCAGTGAATGGGGCGGCACGCAGTATTTT.

The gene calls are TRBV28 and TRBJ2-7, with 7 bases identical to TRBD2. The germline CDR1 and CDR2 sequences are MDHEN and SYDVKM. This CDR3 is built from 14 residues. V was clipped by 4 bases and J by 3 bases; unmatched bases: 6. The CDR3 loop is CASSSAGDLYEQYF. CDR3 DNA sequence: TGTGCCAGCAGTTCGGCGGGGGACCTCTACGAGCAGTACTTC.

The V gene is TRBV6-1, the J gene TRBJ2-7; 9 bases fit TRBD2. Germline CDR1 reads MNHNS; CDR2 reads SASEGT. The CDR3 extends over 16 amino acids. J lost 2 bases, V lost 2 bases, and 7 bases had no gene match. CDR3 coding DNA: TGTGCCAGCAGTGAATCCGGGACTAGCCGAACCTACGAGCAGTACTTC. Amino acids: CASSESGTSRTYEQYF.

This sequence joins TRBV27 and TRBJ1-2; 11 nucleotides line up with TRBD1. Looked up from germline, CDR1 is MNHEY and CDR2 is SMNVEV (reference sequence). CDR3 length equals 15 residues. The J segment lost 6 bases and the V segment lost 6 bases, leaving 9 bases of the junction unmatched. The CDR3 reads CASRPGGDRGDGYTF. CDR3 bases: TGTGCCAGCAGACCTGGGGGGGACAGGGGGGATGGCTACACCTTC.

This CDR3 is CASSLGSPYNEQFF. The DNA of the CDR3 is TGCGCCAGCAGCTTAGGGAGTCCCTACAATGAGCAGTTCTTC. The V and J genes are TRBV5-1 and TRBJ2-1; D perhaps matches TRBD2 (5 bases). The CDR3 loop spans 14 amino acids. Germline V gene lookup returns CDR1 SGHRS and CDR2 YFSETQ. Trimming removed 2 bases at V and 2 bases at J, with 8 bases between. Together with reference TRBV5-1 and TRBJ2-1, the CDR3 gives the full variable domain: KAGVTQTPRYLIKTRGQQVTLSCSPISGHRSVSWYQQTPGQGLQFLFEYFSETQRNKGNFPGRFSGRQFSNSRSEMNVSTLELGDSALYLCASSLGSPYNEQFFGPGTRLTVL.

This rearrangement joins TRBV29-1 to TRBJ2-1; 11 nucleotides line up with TRBD2. From germline, CDR1 is SQVTM and CDR2 ANQGSEA. Losses at the gene ends were 4 bases for V and 4 bases for J; bases not matched to a gene: 6. The length of the CDR3 is 15 residues. CDR3 sequence reads: CSVGKLAGEYNEQFF. As DNA, the CDR3 is TGCAGCGTTGGGAAACTAGCGGGGGAGTACAATGAGCAGTTCTTC.

This rearrangement joins TRBV15 to TRBJ1-3; TRBD1 is a possible D gene (5 bases). The CDR3 is 15 residues long. Germline V lookup: CDR1 LNHNV, CDR2 YYDKDF (reference sequence). The V gene lost 1 base and the J gene lost 2 bases, with 9 bases spanning the gap. The CDR3 DNA follows: TGTGCCACCAGCAGAGGCAGGGCCGCTGGAAACACCATATATTTT. It encodes CATSRGRAAGNTIYF.

The V and J genes are TRBV7-3 and TRBJ2-2; D call uncertain. Trimming cost V 4 bases and J 5 bases, with 8 bases left between them. CDR3 length: 13 amino acids. In germline, CDR1 is SGHTA, CDR2 FQGTGA. Here the CDR3 reads CASSSSPTGELFF. The CDR3 bases are TGTGCCAGCAGCTCCTCCCCTACCGGGGAGCTGTTTTTT.

This rearrangement joins TRBV4-3 to TRBJ2-1; TRBD1 matches 9 bases. The CDR3 is made up of 15 amino acids. The J segment lost 3 bases and the V segment lost 4 bases, leaving 4 bases of the junction unmatched. Germline V gives CDR1 LGHNA, CDR2 YSLEER. The CDR3 coding sequence is TGCGCCAGCAGCCCGGGACAGGGTATCTACAATGAGCAGTTCTTC. This translates into CASSPGQGIYNEQFF.